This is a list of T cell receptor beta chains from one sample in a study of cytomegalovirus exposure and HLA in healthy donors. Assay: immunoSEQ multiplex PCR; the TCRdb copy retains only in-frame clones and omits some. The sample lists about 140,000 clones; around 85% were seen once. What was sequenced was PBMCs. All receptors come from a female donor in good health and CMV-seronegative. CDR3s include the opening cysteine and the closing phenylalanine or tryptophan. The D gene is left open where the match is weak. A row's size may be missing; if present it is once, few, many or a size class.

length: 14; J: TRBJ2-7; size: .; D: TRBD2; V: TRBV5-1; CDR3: CASSLAGESYEQYF; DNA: TGCGCCAGCAGCTTAGCGGGAGAAAGCTACGAGCAGTACTTC
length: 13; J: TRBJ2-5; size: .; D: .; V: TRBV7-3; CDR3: CASSLIREETQYF; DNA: TGTGCCAGCAGCTTAATCAGGGAAGAGACCCAGTACTTC
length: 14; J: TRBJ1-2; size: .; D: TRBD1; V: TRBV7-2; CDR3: CASSLGWQGVGYTF; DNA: TGTGCCAGCAGCTTAGGGTGGCAGGGGGTAGGCTACACCTTC
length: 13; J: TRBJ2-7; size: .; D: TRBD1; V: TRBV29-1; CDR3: CSVGGQNSYDQYF; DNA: TGCAGCGTTGGGGGACAGAACTCCTACGACCAGTACTTC
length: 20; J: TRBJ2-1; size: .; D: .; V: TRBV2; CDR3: CASSEPGAVTGLGSYNEQFF; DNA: TGTGCCAGCAGTGAACCGGGGGCGGTGACAGGACTAGGCTCTTACAATGAGCAGTTCTTC
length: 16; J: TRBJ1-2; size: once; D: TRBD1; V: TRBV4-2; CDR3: CASSQVITGDNLGYTF; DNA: TGTGCCAGCAGCCAAGTAATCACAGGGGATAATCTTGGCTACACCTTC
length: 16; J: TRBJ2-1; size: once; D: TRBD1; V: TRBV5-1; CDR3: CASSLALSAGGNEQFF; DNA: TGCGCCAGCAGCTTGGCCCTTTCGGCAGGGGGCAATGAGCAGTTCTTC
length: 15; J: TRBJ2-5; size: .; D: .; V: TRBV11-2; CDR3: CASSASGNLQETQYF; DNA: TGTGCCAGCAGCGCGTCCGGGAACCTCCAAGAGACCCAGTACTTC
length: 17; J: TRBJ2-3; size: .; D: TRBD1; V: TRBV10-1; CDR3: CASSDLGRDRDTDTQYF; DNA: TGCGCCAGCAGTGACTTGGGCAGGGACAGAGACACAGATACGCAGTATTTT
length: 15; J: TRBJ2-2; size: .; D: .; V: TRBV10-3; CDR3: CAISDPDSGGGELFF; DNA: TGTGCCATCAGTGACCCGGACTCTGGTGGGGGGGAGCTGTTTTTT
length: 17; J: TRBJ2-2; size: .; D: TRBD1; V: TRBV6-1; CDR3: CASSVDPGQGATGELFF; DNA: TGTGCCAGCAGTGTCGACCCGGGACAGGGGGCTACCGGGGAGCTGTTTTTT
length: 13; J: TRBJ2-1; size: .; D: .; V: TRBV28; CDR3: CASRSSPVNEQFF; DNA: TGTGCCAGCAGATCCTCTCCCGTTAATGAGCAGTTCTTC
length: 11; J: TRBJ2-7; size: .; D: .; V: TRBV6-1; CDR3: CASSGDYEQYF; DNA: TGTGCCAGCTCAGGTGATTACGAGCAGTACTTC
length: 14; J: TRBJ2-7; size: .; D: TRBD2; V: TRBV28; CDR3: CASTSPGLAYEQYF; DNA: TGTGCCAGCACCAGCCCGGGACTAGCTTACGAGCAGTACTTC
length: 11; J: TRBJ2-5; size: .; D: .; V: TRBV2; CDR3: CASSEDSPQYF; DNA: TGTGCCAGCAGTGAAGACAGTCCCCAGTACTTC
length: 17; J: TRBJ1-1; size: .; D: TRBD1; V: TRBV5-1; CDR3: CASSLAATGVVNTEAFF; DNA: TGCGCCAGCAGCTTGGCCGCGACAGGGGTGGTGAACACTGAAGCTTTCTTT
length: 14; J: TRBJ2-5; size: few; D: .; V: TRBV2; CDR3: CASRTQGIGETQYF; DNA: TGTGCCAGCAGGACCCAGGGAATTGGTGAGACCCAGTACTTC
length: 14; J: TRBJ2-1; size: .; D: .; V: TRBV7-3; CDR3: CASSLRGSGNEQFF; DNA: TGTGCCAGCAGCTTAAGGGGTAGCGGCAATGAGCAGTTCTTC
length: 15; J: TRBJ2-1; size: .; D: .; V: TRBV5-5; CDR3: CASSRTFSSYNEQFF; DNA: TGTGCCAGCAGCCGGACTTTTAGCTCCTACAATGAGCAGTTCTTC
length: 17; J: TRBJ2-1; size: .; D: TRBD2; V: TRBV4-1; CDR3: CASSSNAGLAGYNEQFF; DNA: TGCGCCAGCAGCTCCAACGCCGGACTAGCGGGATACAATGAGCAGTTCTTC
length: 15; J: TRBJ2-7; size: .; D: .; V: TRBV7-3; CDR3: CASSLGGEFSYEQYF; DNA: TGTGCCAGCAGCTTAGGCGGGGAATTCTCCTACGAGCAGTACTTC
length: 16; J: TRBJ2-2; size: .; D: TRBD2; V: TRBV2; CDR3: CASSRPGLGNTGELFF; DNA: TGTGCCAGCAGTCGCCCGGGACTAGGAAACACCGGGGAGCTGTTTTTT
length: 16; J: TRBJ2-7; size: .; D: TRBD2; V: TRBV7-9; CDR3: CASSFASASGSYEQYF; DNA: TGTGCCAGCAGCTTTGCTTCGGCTAGCGGGAGTTACGAGCAGTACTTC
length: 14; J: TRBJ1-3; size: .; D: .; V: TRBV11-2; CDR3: CASSLAGDGNTIYF; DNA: TGTGCCAGCAGCTTAGCAGGGGACGGAAACACCATATATTTT
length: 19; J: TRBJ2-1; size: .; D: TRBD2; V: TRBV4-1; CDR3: CASSHPPSGLASRVNEQFF; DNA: TGCGCCAGCAGCCATCCCCCCTCGGGACTAGCGTCTCGAGTTAATGAGCAGTTCTTC
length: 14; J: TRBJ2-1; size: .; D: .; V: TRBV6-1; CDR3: CASSAPGLDYKQFF; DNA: TGTGCCAGCAGTGCCCCGGGACTCGATTATAAGCAGTTCTTC
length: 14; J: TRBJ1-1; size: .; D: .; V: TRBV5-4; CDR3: CASSLVQGYTEAFF; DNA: TGTGCCAGCAGCTTGGTACAGGGTTACACTGAAGCTTTCTTT
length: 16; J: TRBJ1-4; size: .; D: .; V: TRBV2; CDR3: CASQGPRASKNEKLFF; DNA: TGTGCCAGCCAGGGCCCTCGCGCCTCCAAAAATGAAAAACTGTTTTTT
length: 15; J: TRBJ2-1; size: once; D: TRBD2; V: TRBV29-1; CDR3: CSVRLAGGPYNEQFF; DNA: TGCAGCGTTCGACTAGCGGGAGGGCCCTACAATGAGCAGTTCTTC
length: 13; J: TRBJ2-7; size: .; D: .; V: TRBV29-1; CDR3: CSVGGTARYEQYF; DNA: TGCAGCGTTGGCGGGACAGCTAGATACGAGCAGTACTTC
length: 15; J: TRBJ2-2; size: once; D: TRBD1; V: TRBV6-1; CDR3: CASSEQQGVTGELFF; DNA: TGTGCCAGCAGTGAACAACAGGGGGTTACCGGGGAGCTGTTTTTT
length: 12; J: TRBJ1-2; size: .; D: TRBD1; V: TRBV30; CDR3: CALNQGAFGYTF; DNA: TGTGCCTTGAACCAGGGGGCGTTTGGCTACACCTTC
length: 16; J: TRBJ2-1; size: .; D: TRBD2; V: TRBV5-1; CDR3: CASSLDVRESYNEQFF; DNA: TGCGCCAGCAGCTTGGATGTGCGGGAGAGTTACAATGAGCAGTTCTTC
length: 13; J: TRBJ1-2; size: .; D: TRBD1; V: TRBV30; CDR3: CAWRQGEGYGYTF; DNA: TGTGCCTGGAGACAGGGGGAAGGATATGGCTACACCTTC
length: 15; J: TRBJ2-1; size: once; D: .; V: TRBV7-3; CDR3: CASSLMGSSYNEQFF; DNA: TGTGCCAGCAGCTTAATGGGCAGCTCCTACAATGAGCAGTTCTTC
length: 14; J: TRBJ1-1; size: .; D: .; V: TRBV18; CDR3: CASSPRQLSAEAFF; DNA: TGTGCCAGCTCACCACGGCAGCTGAGCGCTGAAGCTTTCTTT
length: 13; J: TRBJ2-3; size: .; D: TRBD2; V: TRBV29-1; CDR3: CSGGLAGGDTQYF; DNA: TGCAGCGGTGGACTAGCGGGAGGAGATACGCAGTATTTT
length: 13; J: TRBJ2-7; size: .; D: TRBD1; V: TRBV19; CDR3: CATGQGWAYEQYF; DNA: TGTGCCACCGGACAGGGGTGGGCCTACGAGCAGTACTTC
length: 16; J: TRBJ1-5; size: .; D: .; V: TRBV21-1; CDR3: CASSKGDCYSNQPQHF; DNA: TGTGCCAGCAGCAAAGGGGACTGCTATAGCAATCAGCCCCAGCATTTT
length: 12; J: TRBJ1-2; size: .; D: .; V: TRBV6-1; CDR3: CASSDPGKGYTF; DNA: TGTGCCAGCAGTGACCCAGGGAAAGGCTACACCTTC
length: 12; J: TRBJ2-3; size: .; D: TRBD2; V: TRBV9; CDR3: CASAGGTDTQYF; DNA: TGTGCCAGCGCGGGGGGCACAGATACGCAGTATTTT
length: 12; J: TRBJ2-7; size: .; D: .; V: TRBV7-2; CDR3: CASSLVSHEQYF; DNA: TGTGCCAGCAGCTTAGTAAGCCACGAGCAGTACTTC
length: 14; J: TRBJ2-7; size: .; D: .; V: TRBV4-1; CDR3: CASSQREGVYEQYF; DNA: TGCGCCAGCAGCCAAAGGGAGGGGGTCTACGAGCAGTACTTC
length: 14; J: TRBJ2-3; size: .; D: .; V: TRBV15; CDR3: CATSRDEAADTQYF; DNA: TGTGCCACCAGCAGAGACGAAGCGGCAGATACGCAGTATTTT
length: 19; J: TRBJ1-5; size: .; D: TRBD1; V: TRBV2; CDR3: CASSDSRQGNPYSNQPQHF; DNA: TGTGCCAGCAGCGATTCCCGACAGGGAAATCCATATAGCAATCAGCCCCAGCATTTT
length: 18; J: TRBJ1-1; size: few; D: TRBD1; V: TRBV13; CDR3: CASDVRYVTGGTNTEAFF; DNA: TGTGCCAGCGATGTTCGGTACGTGACAGGGGGCACGAACACTGAAGCTTTCTTT
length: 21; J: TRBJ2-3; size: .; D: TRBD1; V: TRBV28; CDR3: CASSFPPGQFSAQRSTDTQYF; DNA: TGTGCCAGCAGTTTCCCCCCGGGACAGTTCTCGGCCCAGCGAAGCACAGATACGCAGTATTTT
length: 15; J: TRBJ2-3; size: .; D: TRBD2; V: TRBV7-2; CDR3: CASRKREGPTDTQYF; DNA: TGTGCCAGCAGAAAGCGGGAGGGCCCAACAGATACGCAGTATTTT
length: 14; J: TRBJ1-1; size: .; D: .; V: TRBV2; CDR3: CASRRSGLVTEAFF; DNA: TGTGCCAGCAGGCGGTCCGGTTTAGTGACTGAAGCTTTCTTT